The entry below describes one TCR beta chain. Its antigen is unidentified. The sample belongs to a study of T cell responses to AZD1222 COVID-19 vaccine. Study-level results: Donor demographics were predominantly white British with a female majority; clonal diversity may be underestimated.

Analysis merged second doses at about 4 or about 12 weeks. Assay: immunoSEQ multiplex PCR; the TCRdb copy retains only in-frame clones and omits some. The sample lists 150,000 or so clones, 85% to 95% occurring once. The CDR3 is 14 amino acids. Germline V gene data show CDR1 as MDHEN and CDR2 as SYDVKM. Unmatched junction bases numbered 10, after V lost 6 bases and J lost 10 bases. This TCR was recovered from an adult who received the AZD1222 COVID-19 vaccine. Specimen: peripheral blood, collected 28 days after the second AZD1222 dose. The V call is TRBV28, the J call TRBJ1-4, with TRBD1 matching 8 bases. CDR3 nucleotides: TGTGCCAGCAGCCAGACAGGGGTATCGTCAAAACTGTTTTTT. Amino acids: CASSQTGVSSKLFF.